The table lists the clone carrying this T cell receptor (beta chain) with a few counts. Alongside a J-beta primer mix, a sample-barcoded 5' primer served in a second PCR lasting about 6 to 11 cycles. Each sample yielded at least 3 million CDR3-containing paired-end reads. TCRdb reprocessed the 5' RACE reads via MiXCR and lists one record per CDR3 protein. Counted here are about 640,000 distinct CDR3 sequences, under 70% occurring once; the ten biggest clones make up over 30%. Healthy Caucasian individuals from Russia aged about 6 to 90 were enrolled as donors. The sample belongs to a study of blood T cells in healthy people across ages. V was trimmed by 6 bases and J by 0 bases, leaving 10 bases between them. CDR3 size: 13 residues. CDR1 and CDR2 from the germline V gene are SQVTM and ANQGSEA.

This clonotype originated in a man aged 55-75 years in good health. The sequenced sample was blood. The rearrangement links TRBV29-1 to TRBJ2-3, with D perhaps matching TRBD1 (5 bases). The CDR3 protein is CSVDISSTDTQYF. The CDR3 DNA sequence: TGCAGCGTGGACATCAGTAGCACAGATACGCAGTATTTT.